Presented here are 20 T cell receptor beta chains from one specimen sequenced in a study of blood T cell repertoires in COVID-19. Libraries were prepared by immunoSEQ multiplex PCR; TCRdb keeps only in-frame clonotypes and omits some of them. The table has 240,000 or so clones, around 79% seen once. Sequencing input: peripheral blood. These receptors originate from a woman older than 75 with acute or convalescent COVID-19.

The V and J genes are TRBV5-4 and TRBJ2-1; 8 positions agree with TRBD1. CDR1 and CDR2 (germline): SGHNT, YYREEE (reference sequence). The CDR3 runs to 15 residues. V lost 4 bases to trimming and J lost 3 bases; unmatched junction nucleotides: 6. CDR3 bases: TGTGCCAGCAGCCCCGACAGGGGATACTACAATGAGCAGTTCTTC. Its protein product is CASSPDRGYYNEQFF.

The gene calls are TRBV6-5 and TRBJ2-1, with a possible D match to TRBD2 (6 bases). V was clipped by 7 bases and J by 5 bases, with 15 bases between them. This CDR3 comprises 14 residues. CDR1 and CDR2 (germline): MNHEY, SVGAGI. CDR3 bases: TGTGCCAGCACCGATAAGTGGGGGGACAATGAGCAGTTCTTC. Translated, it gives CASTDKWGDNEQFF.

The chain combines TRBV7-3 with TRBJ1-6; 7 nucleotides match TRBD1. CDR3 length: 14 residues. V lost 5 bases, J lost 9 bases, and 7 bases stayed unmatched. The germline V gene encodes CDR1 SGHTA and CDR2 FQGTGA. The CDR3 loop is CASSLDRVGSPLHF. DNA of the CDR3: TGTGCCAGCAGCCTTGACAGGGTGGGTTCACCCCTCCACTTT. Using reference TRBV7-3 and TRBJ1-6 for the parts outside the CDR3, the full variable domain is GAGVSQTPSNKVTEKGKYVELRCDPISGHTALYWYRQSLGQGPEFLIYFQGTGAADDSGLPNDRFFAVRPEGSVSTLKIQRTERGDSAVYLCASSLDRVGSPLHFGNGTRLTVT.

The chain carries TRBV3-1 (or the pseudogene TRBV3-2) and TRBJ2-7, with D possibly TRBD1 on 6 matching bases. In germline, CDR1 is LGHDT, CDR2 YNNKEL (reference sequence). The CDR3 spans 14 residues. V was trimmed by 1 base and J by 3 bases, leaving 10 bases between them. The CDR3 DNA sequence: TGTGCCAGCAGCCAAGCGGGACAATACTACGAGCAGTACTTC. It yields the protein CASSQAGQYYEQYF.

The chain has TRBV7-2 and TRBJ2-2, with 9 bases aligning to TRBD2. V dropped 4 bases and J dropped 2; count of bases not matched to a gene: 2. The CDR3 sequence is 15 residues long. Per germline, CDR1 SGHTA and CDR2 FQGNSA. The CDR3 sequence is CASSSSGANTGELFF. The CDR3 DNA reads TGTGCCAGCAGCTCTAGCGGGGCCAACACCGGGGAGCTGTTTTTT. Full variable domain (missing parts from reference TRBV7-2 and TRBJ2-2): GAGVSQSPSNKVTEKGKDVELRCDPISGHTALYWYRQSLGQGLEFLIYFQGNSAPDKSGLPSDRFSAERTGGSVSTLTIQRTQQEDSAVYLCASSSSGANTGELFFGEGSRLTVL.

This clone was picked up one time. This chain connects TRBV9 to TRBJ2-7, with 10 positions matching TRBD1. The CDR3 is 15 amino acids. The germline V gene has CDR1 SGDLS and CDR2 YYNGEE. The ends lost 0 bases at V and 3 bases at J; junction bases unmatched: 3. CDR3 region: CASSVATGGVYEQYF. The CDR3, as DNA: TGTGCCAGCAGCGTAGCGACAGGGGGCGTCTACGAGCAGTACTTC.

The gene calls are TRBV19 and TRBJ1-5; TRBD1 might be the D (6 bases). The length of the CDR3 is 14 residues. Deletions cut 5 bases from V and 5 bases from J, with 13 bases between. Germline lookup yields CDR1 LNHDA and CDR2 SQIVND (reference sequence). CDR3 in DNA: TGTGCCAGTAGTTCGGACAGTTCGTATCAGCCCCAGCATTTT. This gives the protein CASSSDSSYQPQHF.

This sequence joins TRBV7-9 and TRBJ2-7, with 9 bases that match TRBD2. CDR1 and CDR2 (germline): SEHNR, FQNEAQ (reference sequence). There are 13 residues in the CDR3. Trimming removed 5 bases from V and 6 bases from J; junction bases left unmatched: 5. CDR3 bases: TGTGCCAGCAGCCAGCGGGGGGTTCGCGAGCAGTACTTC. Translating gives CASSQRGVREQYF.

This chain joins TRBV2 and TRBJ2-7; D may be TRBD2 (6 bases). V was clipped by 0 bases and J by 4 bases, with 16 bases between them. The germline V gene encodes CDR1 SNHLY and CDR2 FYNNEI. The CDR3 consists of 16 residues. In DNA form, the CDR3 reads TGTGCCAGCAGTGAAGCGTTGTCGGGAGTTTGGTACGAGCAGTACTTC. This sequence encodes CASSEALSGVWYEQYF.

This clone came up a few times. The V gene is TRBV11-1, the J gene TRBJ2-6; 7 positions agree with TRBD1. Germline CDR1 SGHAT, CDR2 FQDESV (reference sequence). Losses at the gene ends were 3 bases for V and 3 bases for J; bases not matched to a gene: 5. The CDR3 consists of 16 residues. Here the CDR3 reads CASSFSTGVGANVLTF. The CDR3 DNA reads TGTGCCAGCAGCTTCAGTACAGGGGTTGGGGCCAACGTCCTGACTTTC.

The V call is TRBV5-1, the J call TRBJ2-2; a possible D gene is TRBD1 (5 bases). Germline CDR1 reads SGHRS; CDR2 reads YFSETQ. CDR3 size: 15 residues. Between the trimmed V and J ends, which lost 1 base and 6 bases, there was a span of 13 bases. The CDR3 reads CASSLSGASAGELFF. CDR3 nucleotide sequence: TGCGCCAGCAGCTTGAGTGGGGCGAGTGCCGGGGAGCTGTTTTTT.

The rearrangement joins TRBV18 to TRBJ2-7; a possible D gene is TRBD1 (5 bases). Trimming removed 3 bases from V and 1 base from J, with 16 bases in between. The CDR3 runs to 16 residues. Germline loops: CDR1 KGHSH, CDR2 LQKENI. The CDR3 bases are TGTGCCAGCTCACCTTTGGACACCTCTGGGTCCTACGAGCAGTACTTC. Translated, it gives CASSPLDTSGSYEQYF.

J is TRBJ2-4 and V is TRBV5-6; maybe TRBD2 (5 bases). Germline CDR1 SGHDT, CDR2 YYEEEE. The CDR3 has 16 residues. The V and J ends lost 0 bases and 1 base respectively, with 11 bases between them. The CDR3 bases are TGTGCCAGCAGCTTGGCTGGATGGAGGGCCAAAAACATTCAGTACTTC. It encodes CASSLAGWRAKNIQYF.

The chain recombines TRBV5-1 with TRBJ2-3; D gene uncertain. V was shortened by 0 bases and J by 3 bases, with 11 bases between the two germline ends. CDR3 length equals 15 residues. Looked up from germline, CDR1 is SGHRS and CDR2 is YFSETQ. CDR3 sequence reads: CASSLDKLRTDTQYF. The CDR3 DNA sequence: TGCGCCAGCAGCTTGGACAAACTGAGGACAGATACGCAGTATTTT. Filled out from reference TRBV5-1 and TRBJ2-3, the complete variable domain reads KAGVTQTPRYLIKTRGQQVTLSCSPISGHRSVSWYQQTPGQGLQFLFEYFSETQRNKGNFPGRFSGRQFSNSRSEMNVSTLELGDSALYLCASSLDKLRTDTQYFGPGTRLTVL.

The V gene is TRBV5-6, the J gene TRBJ2-5; 11 bases agree with TRBD1. Germline trimming cut 1 base from V and 4 bases from J; bases unmatched to any gene: 6. The CDR3 contains 16 residues. The V gene's germline CDR1 is SGHDT and CDR2 YYEEEE. CDR3 in amino acids: CASSLSSGTGGETQYF. Here the CDR3 DNA reads TGTGCCAGCAGCTTGTCATCGGGGACAGGGGGAGAGACCCAGTACTTC.

This sequence joins TRBV7-7 and TRBJ2-2; 8 bases are a match to TRBD2. The CDR3 covers 15 residues. CDR1 SSHAT and CDR2 FNYEAQ come from the germline V gene (reference sequence). J lost 2 bases, V lost 7 bases, and 6 bases had no gene match. The CDR3, as DNA: TGTGCCAGCACCCCGGGACTAGATAACACCGGGGAGCTGTTTTTT. Residues: CASTPGLDNTGELFF.

This chain joins TRBV7-9 and TRBJ1-4; D possibly corresponds to TRBD1 (5 bases). CDR1 SEHNR and CDR2 FQNEAQ come from the germline V gene (reference sequence). The CDR3 totals 17 residues. The V gene lost 5 bases and the J gene lost 1 base, with 17 bases spanning the gap. The CDR3 coding sequence is TGTGCCAGCAGCCTGGGAACAGGATTAGGAACTAATGAAAAACTGTTTTTT. Translated: CASSLGTGLGTNEKLFF.

This clone was counted only a few times. In the same sample, other DNA sequences code for this CDR3. J is TRBJ2-7 and V is TRBV7-2; weak D call: TRBD2 (7 bases). Germline CDR1 reads SGHTA; CDR2 reads FQGNSA. V dropped 4 bases and J dropped 3 bases, with 13 bases sitting between them. The CDR3 totals 14 residues. CDR3 coding DNA: TGTGCCAGCAGCTCGCAAAGGGGGGGCTACGAGCAGTACTTC. Translation: CASSSQRGGYEQYF. The whole variable domain, filled in from reference TRBV7-2 and TRBJ2-7, reads GAGVSQSPSNKVTEKGKDVELRCDPISGHTALYWYRQSLGQGLEFLIYFQGNSAPDKSGLPSDRFSAERTGGSVSTLTIQRTQQEDSAVYLCASSSQRGGYEQYFGPGTRLTVT.

This clone was picked up a small number of times. The J gene is TRBJ1-4, the V gene TRBV18; possibly TRBD1 for D (6 bases). V was clipped by 2 bases and J by 0 bases, with 16 bases between them. The CDR3 contains 18 residues. CDR1 KGHSH and CDR2 LQKENI come from the germline V gene. As DNA, the CDR3 is TGTGCCAGCTCACCAAAGGCAGGGGCCTTAGCAACTAATGAAAAACTGTTTTTT. It specifies CASSPKAGALATNEKLFF.

The genes are TRBV20-1 and TRBJ2-1; TRBD2 aligns across 7 bases. Looked up from germline, CDR1 is DFQATT and CDR2 is SNEGSKA (reference sequence). Losses at the gene ends were 3 bases for V and 5 bases for J; bases not matched to a gene: 22. The CDR3 has 19 residues. CDR3 residues: CSASGWEGQKGIINNEQFF. In DNA form, the CDR3 reads TGCAGTGCTAGTGGGTGGGAGGGCCAAAAGGGAATCATAAACAATGAGCAGTTCTTC.